The 3 T cell receptor beta chains reported below all come from one sample, sequenced in a study of T cell responses to AZD1222 COVID-19 vaccine. Method: immunoSEQ multiplex PCR; TCRdb's copy keeps in-frame clones and lacks some. The sample contains under 200,000 clones, just over 90% of which appear only once. The sequences come from peripheral blood, collected 28 days after the second AZD1222 dose. These receptors originate from an adult who received the AZD1222 COVID-19 vaccine.

The J gene is TRBJ2-4, the V gene TRBV5-1; possible D gene TRBD1, 6 bases. Germline CDR1 and CDR2: SGHRS and YFSETQ. Trimming stripped 0 bases from V and 8 bases from J, with 12 bases between. CDR3 length equals 14 residues. In DNA form, the CDR3 reads TGCGCCAGCAGCTTGGGAGGGACACTGGACATTCAGTACTTC. This translates into CASSLGGTLDIQYF.

V gene TRBV2 combines with J gene TRBJ1-5; weak D call: TRBD1 (5 bases). Germline V CDR1 and CDR2: SNHLY, FYNNEI. Trimming removed 6 bases at V and 1 base at J, with 10 bases between. The CDR3 runs 14 residues. CDR3 nucleotide sequence: TGTGCCAGCAGGGGGGGACGAAGCAATCAGCCCCAGCATTTT. It specifies CASRGGRSNQPQHF. Drawing the rest from reference TRBV2 and TRBJ1-5, the complete variable domain is EPEVTQTPSHQVTQMGQEVILRCVPISNHLYFYWYRQILGQKVEFLVSFYNNEISEKSEIFDDQFSVERPDGSNFTLKIRSTKLEDSAMYFCASRGGRSNQPQHFGDGTRLSIL.

The rearrangement uses TRBV3-1 (or the pseudogene TRBV3-2) and TRBJ1-3; D may be TRBD1 (5 bases). The CDR3 totals 17 residues. V lost 0 bases and J lost 0, with 12 bases in between. CDR1 and CDR2 (germline): LGHDT, YNNKEL (reference sequence). The CDR3 reads CASSQDPRQFSGNTIYF. The DNA of the CDR3 is TGTGCCAGCAGCCAAGATCCGCGACAGTTCTCTGGAAACACCATATATTTT.